This TCR beta chain was sequenced during a study of identical twins. Study-wide results and limits: Weaker excess twin sharing was observed in beta out-of-frame sequences.

MiXCR was run by TCRdb on the 5' RACE reads, yielding one entry per CDR3 protein. The sample consists of 550,000 to 700,000 distinct CDR3 sequences, more than 9% of them appearing once. There are many counts of this clonotype. Its matching antigen is unknown. This same sample was also part of a study on yellow fever vaccine responses in identical twins.

The sample consisted of PBMCs. The TCR comes from a woman between 18 and 29 years old in good health.

The chain's CDR3 is CANRTGRPPDEQYF. The CDR3 DNA follows: TGTGCCAACCGGACAGGGCGTCCTCCGGACGAGCAGTACTTC. The chain recombines TRBV12-3 or TRBV12-4 with TRBJ2-7; 8 bases line up with TRBD1. The CDR3 totals 14 residues. Unmatched junction bases numbered 13, after V lost 10 bases and J lost 5 bases.